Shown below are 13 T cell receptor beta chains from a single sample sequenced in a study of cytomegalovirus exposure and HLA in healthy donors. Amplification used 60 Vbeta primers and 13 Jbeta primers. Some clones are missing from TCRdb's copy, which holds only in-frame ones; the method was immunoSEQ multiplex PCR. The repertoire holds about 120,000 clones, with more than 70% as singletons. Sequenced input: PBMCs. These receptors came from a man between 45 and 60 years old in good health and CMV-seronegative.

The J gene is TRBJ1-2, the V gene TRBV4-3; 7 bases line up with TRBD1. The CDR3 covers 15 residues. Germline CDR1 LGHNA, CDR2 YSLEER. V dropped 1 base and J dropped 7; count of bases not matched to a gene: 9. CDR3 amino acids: CASSQAQGVLVGYTF. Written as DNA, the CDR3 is TGCGCCAGCAGCCAAGCTCAGGGGGTCCTTGTTGGCTACACCTTC.

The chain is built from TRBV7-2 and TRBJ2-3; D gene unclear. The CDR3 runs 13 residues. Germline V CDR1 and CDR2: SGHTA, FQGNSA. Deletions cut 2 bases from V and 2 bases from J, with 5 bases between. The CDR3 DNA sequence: TGTGCCAGCAGCTTAACTCACACAGATACGCAGTATTTT. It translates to CASSLTHTDTQYF.

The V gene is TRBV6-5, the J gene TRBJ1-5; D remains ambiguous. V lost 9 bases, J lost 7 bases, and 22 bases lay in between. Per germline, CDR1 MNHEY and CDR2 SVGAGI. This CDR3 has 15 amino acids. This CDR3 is CASGRSSKGGQPQHF. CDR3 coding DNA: TGTGCCAGTGGGAGAAGTTCAAAGGGAGGACAGCCCCAGCATTTT.

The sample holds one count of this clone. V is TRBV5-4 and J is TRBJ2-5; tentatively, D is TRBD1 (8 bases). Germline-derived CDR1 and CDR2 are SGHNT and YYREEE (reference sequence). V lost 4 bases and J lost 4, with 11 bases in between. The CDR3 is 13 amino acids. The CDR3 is CASSNRGGETQYF. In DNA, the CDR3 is TGTGCCAGCAGCAACAGGGGGGGAGAGACCCAGTACTTC.

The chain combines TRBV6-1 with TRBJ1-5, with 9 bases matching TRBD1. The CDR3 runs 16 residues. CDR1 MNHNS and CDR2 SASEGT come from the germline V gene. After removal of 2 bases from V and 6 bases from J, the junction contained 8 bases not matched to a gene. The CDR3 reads CASSEYGGTGLQPQHF. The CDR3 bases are TGTGCCAGCAGTGAATACGGAGGGACAGGGCTTCAGCCCCAGCATTTT.

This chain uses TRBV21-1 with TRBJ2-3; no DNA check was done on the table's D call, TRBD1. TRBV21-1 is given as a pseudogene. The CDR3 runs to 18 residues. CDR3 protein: CASSKRWVGVADTDTQYF. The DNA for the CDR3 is TGTGCCAGCAGCAAACGGTGGGTAGGGGTAGCCGACACAGATACGCAGTATTTT.

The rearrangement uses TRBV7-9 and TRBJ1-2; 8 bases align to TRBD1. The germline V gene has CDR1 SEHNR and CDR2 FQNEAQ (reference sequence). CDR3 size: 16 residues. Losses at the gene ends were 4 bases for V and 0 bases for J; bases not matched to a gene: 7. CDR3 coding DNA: TGTGCCAGCAGCTCCCGGACAGGGCCTACTAACTATGGCTACACCTTC. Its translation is CASSSRTGPTNYGYTF.

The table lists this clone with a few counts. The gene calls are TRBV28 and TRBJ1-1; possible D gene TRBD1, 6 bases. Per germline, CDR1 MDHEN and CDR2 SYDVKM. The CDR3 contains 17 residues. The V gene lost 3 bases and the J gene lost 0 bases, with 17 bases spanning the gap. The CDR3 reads CASSLGRGQVMNTEAFF. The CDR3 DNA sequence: TGTGCCAGCAGTTTGGGCAGGGGCCAAGTCATGAACACTGAAGCTTTCTTT.

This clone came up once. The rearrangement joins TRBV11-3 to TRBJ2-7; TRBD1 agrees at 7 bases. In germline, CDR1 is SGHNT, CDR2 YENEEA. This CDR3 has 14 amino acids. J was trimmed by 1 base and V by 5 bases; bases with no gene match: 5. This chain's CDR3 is CASSPTGESYEQYF. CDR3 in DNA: TGTGCCAGCAGCCCAACAGGGGAATCCTACGAGCAGTACTTC.

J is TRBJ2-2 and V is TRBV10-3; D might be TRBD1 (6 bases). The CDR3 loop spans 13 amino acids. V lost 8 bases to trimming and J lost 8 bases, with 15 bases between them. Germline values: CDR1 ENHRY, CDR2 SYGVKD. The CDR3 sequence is CAIGTLESGELFF. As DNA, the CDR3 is TGTGCCATCGGGACACTGGAATCTGGGGAGCTGTTTTTT.

The DNA of the CDR3 is TGTGCCAGCAGCCTGGGAGAGCGTGACACCGGGGAGCTGTTTTTT. Translation: CASSLGERDTGELFF. The chain combines TRBV4-2 with TRBJ2-2, with D perhaps TRBD2 (5 bases). The CDR3 has 15 amino acids. Per germline, CDR1 LGHNA and CDR2 YNFKEQ. V lost 4 bases to trimming and J lost 3 bases, with 12 bases between them.

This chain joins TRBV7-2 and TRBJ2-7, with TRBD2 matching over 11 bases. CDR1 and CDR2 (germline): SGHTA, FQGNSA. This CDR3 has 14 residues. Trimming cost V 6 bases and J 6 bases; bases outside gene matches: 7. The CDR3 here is CASRTLLAGGEQYF. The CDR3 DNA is TGTGCCAGCAGAACTCTCCTAGCGGGGGGCGAGCAGTACTTC.

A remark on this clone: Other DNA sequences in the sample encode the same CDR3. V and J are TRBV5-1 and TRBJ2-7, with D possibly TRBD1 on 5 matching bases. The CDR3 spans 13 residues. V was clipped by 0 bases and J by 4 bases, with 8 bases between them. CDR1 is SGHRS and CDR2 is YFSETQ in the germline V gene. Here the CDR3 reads CASSLEGLYEQYF. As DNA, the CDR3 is TGCGCCAGCAGCTTGGAGGGGTTGTACGAGCAGTACTTC.